This T cell receptor beta chain came from a study of T-cell memory formation after mild COVID-19. 5'RACE primed from the constant segment yielded TCR alpha and TCR beta cDNA libraries bearing sample barcodes and UMIs. Each CDR3 protein is one row after TCRdb ran MiXCR on the 5' RACE reads. The sample lists approximately 150,000 distinct CDR3 sequences, under 25% occurring once. This clonotype was seen more than once but under ten times. Its matching antigen is unknown. Findings and caveats of the study: There was no confirmation that second-wave clones peaking on day 37 were SARS-CoV-2 specific.

The CDR3 consists of 13 residues. The V gene's germline CDR1 is SEHNR and CDR2 FQNEAQ (reference sequence). Trimming took 6 bases from V and 1 from J; bases not matched to a gene: 1. Sequencing input: PBMCs or a T cell subset sorted from them (not recorded which). The rearrangement uses TRBV7-9 and TRBJ1-1, with 8 bases identical to TRBD1. This clonotype originated in an adult woman who had mild COVID-19 (a few samples of this study predate the infection). Cell type and time point are not known. The CDR3 is CASSQGANTEAFF. CDR3 bases: TGTGCCAGCAGTCAGGGGGCGAACACTGAAGCTTTCTTT.